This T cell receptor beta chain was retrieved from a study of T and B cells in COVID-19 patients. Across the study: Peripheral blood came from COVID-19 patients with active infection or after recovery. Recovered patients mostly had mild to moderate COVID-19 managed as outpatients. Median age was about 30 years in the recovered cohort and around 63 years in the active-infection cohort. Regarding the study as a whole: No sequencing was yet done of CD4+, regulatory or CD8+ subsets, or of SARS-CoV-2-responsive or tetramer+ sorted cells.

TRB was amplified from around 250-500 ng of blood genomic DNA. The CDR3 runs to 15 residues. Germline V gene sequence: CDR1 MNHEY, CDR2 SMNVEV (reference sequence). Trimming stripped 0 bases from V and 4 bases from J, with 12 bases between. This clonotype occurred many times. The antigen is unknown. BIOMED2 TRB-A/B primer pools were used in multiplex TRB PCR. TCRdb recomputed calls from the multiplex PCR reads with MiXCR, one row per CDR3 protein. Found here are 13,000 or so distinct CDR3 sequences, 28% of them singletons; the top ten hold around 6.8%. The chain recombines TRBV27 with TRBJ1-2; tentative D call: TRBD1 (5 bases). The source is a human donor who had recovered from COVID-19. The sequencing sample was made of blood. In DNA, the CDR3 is TGTGCCAGCAGTTTATCCACGACAGTCGGCTATGGCTACACCTTC. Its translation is CASSLSTTVGYGYTF.